The 18 T cell receptor beta chains reported below all come from one sample, sequenced in a study of blood T cell repertoires in COVID-19 (dated by TCRdb to 2020 to 2021). The library was made by the immunoSEQ multiplex PCR assay. TCRdb's version of the immuneACCESS table is confined to in-frame rearrangements and falls short of the full clone set. An unresolved V gene accounts for under half of the shortfall where checked; the remainder is of unknown origin. This sample lists about 210,000 clones; approximately 80% were detected once. The ten largest clones capture about 13% of the sample. Sample: peripheral blood. These receptors all come from a human donor in a cohort sampled during active COVID-19.

The chain couples TRBV7-3 to TRBJ2-1; D call uncertain. Germline-derived CDR1 and CDR2 are SGHTA and FQGTGA. Trimming took 5 bases from V and 7 from J, leaving 21 bases between them. This CDR3 is 16 amino acids long. Written as DNA, the CDR3 is TGTGCCAGCAGCCCCGCCCATTCGCGGTCAGCTAATGAGCAGTTCTTC. Protein: CASSPAHSRSANEQFF.

The sample holds one count of this clone. The rearrangement links TRBV19 to TRBJ1-2; 11 bases fit TRBD1. This CDR3 spans 16 amino acids. Losses at the gene ends were 5 bases for V and 3 bases for J; bases not matched to a gene: 8. In germline, CDR1 is LNHDA, CDR2 SQIVND (reference sequence). CDR3 in amino acids: CASSPGRTGGYYGYTF. In DNA form, the CDR3 reads TGTGCCAGTAGTCCCGGCCGGACAGGGGGCTACTATGGCTACACCTTC.

V is TRBV28 and J is TRBJ1-1; tentative D call: TRBD1 (5 bases). This CDR3 has 11 amino acids. The V gene lost 5 bases and the J gene lost 7 bases, with 8 bases spanning the gap. Germline assignment: CDR1 MDHEN and CDR2 SYDVKM. The CDR3 sequence is CASSVTGEAFF. DNA for the CDR3: TGTGCCAGCAGTGTAACAGGTGAAGCTTTCTTT.

V usage is TRBV10-2 and J usage is TRBJ2-3; 14 bases map to TRBD2. J gave up 4 bases and V 3 bases, and 3 bases lay outside the gene matches. This CDR3 is built from 16 residues. Germline-derived CDR1 and CDR2 are WSHSY and SAAADI. In DNA form, the CDR3 reads TGCGCCAGCAGTGAACGACTAGCGGGGGGGTCAGATACGCAGTATTTT. This gives the protein CASSERLAGGSDTQYF.

This rearrangement joins TRBV4-3 to TRBJ2-2; TRBD2 is a possible D gene (7 bases). The CDR3 has 15 amino acids. V lost 0 bases, J lost 4 bases, and 9 bases lay in between. Germline CDR1 LGHNA, CDR2 YSLEER. The DNA for the CDR3 is TGCGCCAGCAGCCAAGAGGGGGGGCCCACCGGGGAGCTGTTTTTT. Protein product: CASSQEGGPTGELFF.

Many counts were recorded for this clone. The V call is TRBV2, the J call TRBJ1-5; 9 nucleotides agree with TRBD1. The CDR3 contains 14 residues. V dropped 6 bases and J dropped 10; count of bases not matched to a gene: 10. Germline lookup yields CDR1 SNHLY and CDR2 FYNNEI. CDR3 nucleotide sequence: TGTGCCAGCAGATGGGACAGGGAGGCTGGACCCCAGCATTTT. This translates into CASRWDREAGPQHF.

The V gene is TRBV4-1, the J gene TRBJ1-4; 9 bases map to TRBD1. The CDR3 totals 15 residues. Germline trimming cut 4 bases from V and 10 bases from J; bases unmatched to any gene: 10. CDR1 is MGHRA and CDR2 is YSYEKL in the germline V gene. As DNA, the CDR3 is TGCGCCAGCAGCCCAATCCGGGACAGGGAAGGAAAACTGTTTTTT. Its protein is CASSPIRDREGKLFF.

The rearrangement links TRBV5-4 to TRBJ1-1, with D maybe TRBD1 (5 bases). The CDR3 is made up of 13 amino acids. Trimming left V 6 bases short and J 7 bases short, with 16 bases between. CDR1 is SGHNT and CDR2 is YYREEE in the germline V gene (reference sequence). CDR3 region: CASTWDGRLEAFF. CDR3 in DNA: TGTGCCAGCACCTGGGACGGGAGACTTGAAGCTTTCTTT.

The gene calls are TRBV24-1 and TRBJ2-5, with TRBD1 matching over 7 bases. Per the germline V gene, CDR1 is KGHDR and CDR2 is SFDVKD. This CDR3 spans 15 amino acids. The J segment lost 1 base and the V segment lost 1 base, leaving 2 bases of the junction unmatched. CDR3 region: CATSDFRTGQETQYF. Written as DNA, the CDR3 is TGTGCCACCAGTGATTTTAGGACAGGCCAAGAGACCCAGTACTTC.

CDR3: CASSLGRYEQYF. In DNA form, the CDR3 reads TGCGCCAGCAGCTTGGGTCGCTACGAGCAGTACTTC. The chain employs TRBV5-1 and TRBJ2-7; unclear D gene. The CDR3 has 12 amino acids. The germline V gene encodes CDR1 SGHRS and CDR2 YFSETQ. Trimming took off 0 bases at V and 3 bases at J, with 4 bases between the two ends.

This clone was counted a single time. The V gene is TRBV21-1, the J gene TRBJ2-1; the tabulated D call, TRBD1, remains unverified against the DNA. TRBV21-1 is classified as a pseudogene. CDR3 length: 9 amino acids. CDR3 DNA: TGTGCCAGCAGCGTCAGGCAATTCTTC. It encodes CASSVRQFF.

The CDR3 loop is CASSYPLQKTYEQYF. Written as DNA, the CDR3 is TGTGCCAGCAGTTACCCGTTACAGAAGACCTACGAGCAGTACTTC. The V call is TRBV28, the J call TRBJ2-7; D gene unclear. Germline lookup yields CDR1 MDHEN and CDR2 SYDVKM. V lost 4 bases to trimming and J lost 2 bases, with 15 bases between them. CDR3 size: 15 residues. The variable domain in full, with the rest retrieved from reference TRBV28 and TRBJ2-7, is DVKVTQSSRYLVKRTGEKVFLECVQDMDHENMFWYRQDPGLGLRLIYFSYDVKMKEKGDIPEGYSVSREKKERFSLILESASTNQTSMYLCASSYPLQKTYEQYFGPGTRLTVT.

This clone was counted a single time. The rearrangement links TRBV28 to TRBJ2-7; D not resolved. Germline lookup yields CDR1 MDHEN and CDR2 SYDVKM. Trimming cost V 7 bases and J 5 bases, with 12 bases left between them. The length of the CDR3 is 12 residues. Here the CDR3 reads CASITVVDEQYF. CDR3 in DNA: TGTGCCAGCATAACAGTGGTCGACGAGCAGTACTTC. Combining the CDR3 with reference TRBV28 and TRBJ2-7 gives the whole variable domain DVKVTQSSRYLVKRTGEKVFLECVQDMDHENMFWYRQDPGLGLRLIYFSYDVKMKEKGDIPEGYSVSREKKERFSLILESASTNQTSMYLCASITVVDEQYFGPGTRLTVT.

This rearrangement joins TRBV7-3 to TRBJ2-1; perhaps TRBD2 as D (6 bases). This CDR3 comprises 14 residues. Per germline, CDR1 SGHTA and CDR2 FQGTGA. V lost 5 bases, J lost 6 bases, and 14 bases lay in between. For the CDR3, the DNA is TGTGCCAGCAGCAGCGGGTCCACGGGCAATGAGCAGTTCTTC. Protein sequence: CASSSGSTGNEQFF. The variable domain in full, with the rest retrieved from reference TRBV7-3 and TRBJ2-1, is GAGVSQTPSNKVTEKGKYVELRCDPISGHTALYWYRQSLGQGPEFLIYFQGTGAADDSGLPNDRFFAVRPEGSVSTLKIQRTERGDSAVYLCASSSGSTGNEQFFGPGTRLTVL.

This clone occurred a few times. V is TRBV7-2 and J is TRBJ2-7, with 9 bases that match TRBD1. CDR3 length equals 15 residues. The V and J ends lost 1 base and 5 bases, in that order; junction bases with no gene match: 6. From germline, CDR1 is SGHTA and CDR2 FQGNSA. The CDR3: CASSLDGTGYDEQYF. The CDR3 DNA reads as TGTGCCAGCAGCTTAGACGGGACAGGGTATGACGAGCAGTACTTC.

The chain couples TRBV15 to TRBJ1-5; D call uncertain. The CDR3 is made up of 14 amino acids. Germline loops: CDR1 LNHNV, CDR2 YYDKDF (reference sequence). V lost 2 bases and J lost 0, with 5 bases in between. The CDR3 spells CATSRQHSNQPQHF. The CDR3 bases are TGTGCCACCAGCAGACAACATAGCAATCAGCCCCAGCATTTT. The full variable domain, its missing parts supplied by reference TRBV15 and TRBJ1-5, is DAMVIQNPRYQVTQFGKPVTLSCSQTLNHNVMYWYQQKSSQAPKLLFHYYDKDFNNEADTPDNFQSRRPNTSFCFLDIRSPGLGDTAMYLCATSRQHSNQPQHFGDGTRLSIL.

CDR3 residues: CASSLGVGTGHYNEQFF. The DNA of the CDR3 is TGCGCCAGCAGCTTGGGGGTGGGTACAGGTCACTACAATGAGCAGTTCTTC. V gene TRBV5-1 combines with J gene TRBJ2-1; weak D call: TRBD1 (5 bases). CDR1 is SGHRS and CDR2 is YFSETQ in the germline V gene. The CDR3 runs to 17 residues. The V end lost 0 bases, the J end lost 3 bases, and 16 bases lay between the germline ends.

Of note for this clone: Additional DNA sequences in this sample encode the identical CDR3. The chain combines TRBV11-3 with TRBJ2-3; 15 bases are shared with TRBD2. Per germline, CDR1 SGHNT and CDR2 YENEEA. The junction had 3 bases not matched to a gene; V was cut back by 5 bases and J by 3 bases. This CDR3 has 16 amino acids. CDR3 amino acids: CASSRGTSGRTDTQYF. CDR3 bases: TGTGCCAGCAGCCGAGGGACTAGCGGGAGGACAGATACGCAGTATTTT.